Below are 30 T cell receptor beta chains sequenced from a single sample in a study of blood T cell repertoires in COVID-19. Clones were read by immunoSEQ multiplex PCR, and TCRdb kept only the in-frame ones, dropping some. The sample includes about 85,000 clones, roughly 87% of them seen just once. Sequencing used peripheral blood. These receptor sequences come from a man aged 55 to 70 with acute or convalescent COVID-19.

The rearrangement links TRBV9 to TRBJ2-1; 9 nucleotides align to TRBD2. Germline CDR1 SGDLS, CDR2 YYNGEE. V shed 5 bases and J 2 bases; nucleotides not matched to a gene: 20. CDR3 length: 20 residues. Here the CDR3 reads CASSNRGSGGPRVPYNEQFF. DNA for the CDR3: TGTGCCAGCAGTAATAGGGGAAGCGGGGGGCCGAGGGTCCCCTACAATGAGCAGTTCTTC.

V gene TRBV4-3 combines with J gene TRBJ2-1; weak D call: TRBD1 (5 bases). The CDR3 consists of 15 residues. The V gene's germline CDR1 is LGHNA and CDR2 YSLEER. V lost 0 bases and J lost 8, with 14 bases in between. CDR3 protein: CASSQEGQGRDEQFF. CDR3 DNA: TGCGCCAGCAGCCAAGAGGGGCAAGGGCGAGATGAGCAGTTCTTC.

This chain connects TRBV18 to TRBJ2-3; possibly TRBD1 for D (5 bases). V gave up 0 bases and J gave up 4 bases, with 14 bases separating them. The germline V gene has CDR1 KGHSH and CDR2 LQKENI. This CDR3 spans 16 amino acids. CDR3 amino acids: CASSPPVAGISDTQYF. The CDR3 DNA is TGTGCCAGCTCACCACCGGTTGCAGGGATTTCAGATACGCAGTATTTT.

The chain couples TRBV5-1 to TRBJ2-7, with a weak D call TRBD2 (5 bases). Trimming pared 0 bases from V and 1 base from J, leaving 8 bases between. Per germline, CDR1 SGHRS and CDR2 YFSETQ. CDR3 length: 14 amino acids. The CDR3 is CASSLASGSYEQYF. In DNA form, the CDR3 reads TGCGCCAGCAGCTTGGCGAGCGGTTCCTACGAGCAGTACTTC.

CDR3 DNA sequence: TGTGCCAGCAGCTACTTCCCCCGGGCGGGGGTCGAAGAGACCCAGTACTTC. It yields the protein CASSYFPRAGVEETQYF. The chain recombines TRBV7-9 with TRBJ2-5, with 7 bases lining up with TRBD2. The CDR3 length is 17 residues. V lost 4 bases and J lost 3; bases outside the gene matches: 14. Germline CDR1 SEHNR, CDR2 FQNEAQ (reference sequence).

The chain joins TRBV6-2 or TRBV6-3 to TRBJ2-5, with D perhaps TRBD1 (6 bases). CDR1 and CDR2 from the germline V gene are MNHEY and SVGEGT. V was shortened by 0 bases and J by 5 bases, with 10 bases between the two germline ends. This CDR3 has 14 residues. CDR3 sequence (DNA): TGTGCCAGCAGTTACTCGGGGGCCCGGGAGACCCAGTACTTC. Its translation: CASSYSGARETQYF.

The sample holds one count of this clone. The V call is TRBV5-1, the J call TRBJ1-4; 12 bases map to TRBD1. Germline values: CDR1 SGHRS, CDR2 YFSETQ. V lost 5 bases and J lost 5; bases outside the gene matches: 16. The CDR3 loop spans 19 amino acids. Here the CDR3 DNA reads TGCGCCAGCAGTCGTGGCCCGGGACAGGGGGCAGGGGGGAATGAAAAACTGTTTTTT. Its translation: CASSRGPGQGAGGNEKLFF.

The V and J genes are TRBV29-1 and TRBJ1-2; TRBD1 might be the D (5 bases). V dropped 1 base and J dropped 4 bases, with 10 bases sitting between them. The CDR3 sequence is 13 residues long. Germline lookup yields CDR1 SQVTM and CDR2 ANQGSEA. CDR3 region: CSVEGGRSYGYTF. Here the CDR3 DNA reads TGCAGCGTTGAAGGGGGCCGGAGCTATGGCTACACCTTC.

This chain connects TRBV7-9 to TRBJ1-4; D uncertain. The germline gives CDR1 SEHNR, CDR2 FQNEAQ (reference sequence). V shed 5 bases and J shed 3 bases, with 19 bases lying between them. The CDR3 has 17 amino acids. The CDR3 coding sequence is TGTGCCAGCAGCCCTTATCGAGGCCGCGGTTCTAATGAAAAACTGTTTTTT. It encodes CASSPYRGRGSNEKLFF.

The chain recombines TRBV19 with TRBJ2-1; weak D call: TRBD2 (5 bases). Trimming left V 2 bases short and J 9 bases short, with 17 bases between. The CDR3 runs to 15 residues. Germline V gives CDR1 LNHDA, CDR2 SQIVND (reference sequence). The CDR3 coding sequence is TGTGCCAGTAGTATAACCCGGGGAGCAACCGGTGAGCAGTTCTTC. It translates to CASSITRGATGEQFF.

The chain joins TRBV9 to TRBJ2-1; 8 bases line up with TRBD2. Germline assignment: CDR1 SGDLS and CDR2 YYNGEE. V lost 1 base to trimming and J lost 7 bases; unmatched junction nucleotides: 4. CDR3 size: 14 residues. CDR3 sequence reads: CASSVQSGGNEQFF. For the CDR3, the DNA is TGTGCCAGCAGCGTACAAAGCGGGGGAAATGAGCAGTTCTTC. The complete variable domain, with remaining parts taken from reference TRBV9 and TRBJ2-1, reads DSGVTQTPKHLITATGQRVTLRCSPRSGDLSVYWYQQSLDQGLQFLIQYYNGEERAKGNILERFSAQQFPDLHSELNLSSLELGDSALYFCASSVQSGGNEQFFGPGTRLTVL.

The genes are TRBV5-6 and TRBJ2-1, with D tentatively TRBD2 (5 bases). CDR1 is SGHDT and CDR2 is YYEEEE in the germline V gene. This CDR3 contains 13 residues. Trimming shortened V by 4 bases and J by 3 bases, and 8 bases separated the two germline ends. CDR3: CASSPGLYNEQFF. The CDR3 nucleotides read TGTGCCAGCAGCCCCGGACTCTACAATGAGCAGTTCTTC.

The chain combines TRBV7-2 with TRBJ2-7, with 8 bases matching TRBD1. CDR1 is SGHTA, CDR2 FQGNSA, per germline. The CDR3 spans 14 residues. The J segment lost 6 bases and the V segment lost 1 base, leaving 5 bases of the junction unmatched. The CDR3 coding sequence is TGTGCCAGCAGCTTAGAGAACAGGGGGTCCGAGCAGTACTTC. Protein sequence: CASSLENRGSEQYF.

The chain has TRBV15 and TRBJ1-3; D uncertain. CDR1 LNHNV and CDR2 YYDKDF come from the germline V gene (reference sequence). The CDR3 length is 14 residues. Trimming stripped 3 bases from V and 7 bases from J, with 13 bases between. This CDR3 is CATSRDLGGNTIYF. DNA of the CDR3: TGTGCCACCAGCAGGGACCTAGGCGGGAACACCATATATTTT.

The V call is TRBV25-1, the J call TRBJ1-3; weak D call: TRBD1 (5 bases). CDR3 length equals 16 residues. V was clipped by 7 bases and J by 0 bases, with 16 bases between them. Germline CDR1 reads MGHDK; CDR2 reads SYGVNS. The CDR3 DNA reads TGTGCCAGCACCGAAGGTGGGGCCATCTCTGGAAACACCATATATTTT. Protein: CASTEGGAISGNTIYF.

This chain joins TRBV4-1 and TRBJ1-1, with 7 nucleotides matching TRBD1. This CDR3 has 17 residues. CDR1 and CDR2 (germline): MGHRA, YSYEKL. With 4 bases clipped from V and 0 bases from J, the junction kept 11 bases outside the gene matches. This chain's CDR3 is CASSPTIRGLLNTEAFF. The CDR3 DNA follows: TGCGCCAGCAGCCCTACTATTAGGGGGCTCTTGAACACTGAAGCTTTCTTT.

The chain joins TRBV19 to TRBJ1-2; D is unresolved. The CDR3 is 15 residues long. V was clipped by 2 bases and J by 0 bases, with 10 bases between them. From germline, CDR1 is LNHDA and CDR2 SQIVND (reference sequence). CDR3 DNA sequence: TGTGCCAGTAGTATAAATACCGGGGCTAACTATGGCTACACCTTC. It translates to CASSINTGANYGYTF.

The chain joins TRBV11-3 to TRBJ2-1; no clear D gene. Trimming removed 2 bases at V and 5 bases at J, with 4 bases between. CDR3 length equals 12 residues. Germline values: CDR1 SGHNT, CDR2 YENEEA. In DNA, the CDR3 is TGTGCCAGCAGCTTAAACAACAATGAGCAGTTCTTC. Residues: CASSLNNNEQFF.

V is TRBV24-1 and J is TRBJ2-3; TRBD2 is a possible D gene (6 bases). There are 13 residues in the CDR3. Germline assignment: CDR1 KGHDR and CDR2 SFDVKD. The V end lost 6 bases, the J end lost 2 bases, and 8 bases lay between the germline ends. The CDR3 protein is CATSRTITDTQYF. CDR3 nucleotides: TGTGCCACCAGTAGGACTATCACAGATACGCAGTATTTT.

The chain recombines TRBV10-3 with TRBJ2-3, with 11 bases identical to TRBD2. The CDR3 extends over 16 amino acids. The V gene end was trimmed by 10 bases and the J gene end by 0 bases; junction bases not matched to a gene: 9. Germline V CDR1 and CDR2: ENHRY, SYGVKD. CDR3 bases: TGTGCCACACTGACTAGCGGGGTACCTAGCACAGATACGCAGTATTTT. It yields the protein CATLTSGVPSTDTQYF.

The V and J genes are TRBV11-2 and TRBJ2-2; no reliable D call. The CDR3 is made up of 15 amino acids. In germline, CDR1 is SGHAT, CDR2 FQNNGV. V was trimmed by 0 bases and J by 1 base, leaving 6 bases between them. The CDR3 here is CASSLDQLNTGELFF. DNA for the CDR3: TGTGCCAGCAGCTTAGATCAACTGAACACCGGGGAGCTGTTTTTT.

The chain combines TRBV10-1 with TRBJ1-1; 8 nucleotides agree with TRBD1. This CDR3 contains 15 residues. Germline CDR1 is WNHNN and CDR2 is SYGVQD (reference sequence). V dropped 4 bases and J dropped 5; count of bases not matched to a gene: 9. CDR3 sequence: CASSGRTGWATEAFF. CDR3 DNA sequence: TGCGCCAGCAGTGGGCGGACAGGGTGGGCGACTGAAGCTTTCTTT.

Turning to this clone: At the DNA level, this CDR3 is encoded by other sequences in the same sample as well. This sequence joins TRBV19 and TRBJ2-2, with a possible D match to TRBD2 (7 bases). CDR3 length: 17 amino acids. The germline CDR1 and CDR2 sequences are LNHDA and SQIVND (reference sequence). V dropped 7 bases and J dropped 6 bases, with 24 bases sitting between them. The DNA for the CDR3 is TGTGCCAGTAATGGTTGGCTGGGTCGGGGGGCTTCCGGGGAGCTGTTTTTT. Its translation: CASNGWLGRGASGELFF.

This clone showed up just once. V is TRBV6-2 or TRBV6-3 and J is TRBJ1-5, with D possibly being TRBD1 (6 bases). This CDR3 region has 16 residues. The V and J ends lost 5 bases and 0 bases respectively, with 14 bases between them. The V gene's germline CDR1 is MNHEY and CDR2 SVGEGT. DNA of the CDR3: TGTGCCAGCAGTACATGGACAGTCATTAGCAATCAGCCCCAGCATTTT. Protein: CASSTWTVISNQPQHF.

The CDR3 DNA reads as TGTGCCAGCAGCCAAGAGACAGCAAGAGGCTACACCTTC. This translates into CASSQETARGYTF. V gene TRBV4-2 combines with J gene TRBJ1-2; maybe TRBD1 (5 bases). CDR1 and CDR2 (germline): LGHNA, YNFKEQ. V lost 0 bases and J lost 8, with 10 bases in between. This CDR3 region has 13 residues.

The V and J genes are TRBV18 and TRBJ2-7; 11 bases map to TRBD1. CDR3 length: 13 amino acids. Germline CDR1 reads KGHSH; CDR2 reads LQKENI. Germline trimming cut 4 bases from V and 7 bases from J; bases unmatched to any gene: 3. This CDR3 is CASSRTGGEEQYF. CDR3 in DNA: TGTGCCAGCTCACGGACAGGGGGCGAAGAGCAGTACTTC.

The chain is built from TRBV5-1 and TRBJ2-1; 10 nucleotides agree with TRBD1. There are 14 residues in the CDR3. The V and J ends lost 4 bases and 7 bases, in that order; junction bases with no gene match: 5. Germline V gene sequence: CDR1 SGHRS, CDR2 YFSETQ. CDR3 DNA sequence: TGCGCCAGCAGCCCCGGGACAGGGGAGAATGAGCAGTTCTTC. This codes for CASSPGTGENEQFF. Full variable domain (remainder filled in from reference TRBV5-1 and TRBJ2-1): KAGVTQTPRYLIKTRGQQVTLSCSPISGHRSVSWYQQTPGQGLQFLFEYFSETQRNKGNFPGRFSGRQFSNSRSEMNVSTLELGDSALYLCASSPGTGENEQFFGPGTRLTVL.

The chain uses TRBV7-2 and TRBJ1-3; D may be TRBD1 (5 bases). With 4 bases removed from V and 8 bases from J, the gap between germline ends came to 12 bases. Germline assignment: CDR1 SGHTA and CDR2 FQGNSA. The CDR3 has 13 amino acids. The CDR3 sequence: CASSSGIGDTIYF. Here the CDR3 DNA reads TGTGCCAGCAGCTCAGGGATAGGTGACACCATATATTTT.

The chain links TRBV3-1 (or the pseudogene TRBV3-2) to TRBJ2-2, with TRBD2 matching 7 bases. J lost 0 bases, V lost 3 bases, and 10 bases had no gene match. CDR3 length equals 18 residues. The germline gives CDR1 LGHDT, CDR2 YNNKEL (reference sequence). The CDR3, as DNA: TGTGCCAGCAGCCAGCGTGCCCGGGGGGTAGCGAACACCGGGGAGCTGTTTTTT. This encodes CASSQRARGVANTGELFF.

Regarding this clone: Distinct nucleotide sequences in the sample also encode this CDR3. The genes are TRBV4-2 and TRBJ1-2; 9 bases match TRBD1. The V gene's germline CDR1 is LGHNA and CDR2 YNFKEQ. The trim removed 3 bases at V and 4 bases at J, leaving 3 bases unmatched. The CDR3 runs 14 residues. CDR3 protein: CASSQGQGGYGYTF. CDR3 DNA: TGTGCCAGCAGCCAGGGACAGGGAGGCTATGGCTACACCTTC.